This T cell receptor (beta chain) was found in a study of cytomegalovirus exposure and HLA in healthy donors. The germline CDR1 and CDR2 sequences are SGDLS and YYNGEE. The CDR3 totals 14 residues. With 3 bases clipped from V and 5 bases from J, the junction kept 3 bases outside the gene matches. The PCR made use of 60 Vbeta and 13 Jbeta primers. TCRdb's table, derived via immunoSEQ multiplex PCR, lists solely in-frame clones and lacks some. Among over 85,000 clones, roughly 76% were seen once, and the ten largest hold about 1.2%. Sequenced sample: PBMCs. This clonotype was sampled from a female donor in good health and CMV-seronegative. This chain uses TRBV9 with TRBJ2-7; 12 bases are a match to TRBD1. The CDR3: CASSAGTGGNEQYF. Here the CDR3 DNA reads TGTGCCAGCAGCGCCGGGACAGGGGGCAACGAGCAGTACTTC.